The 25 T cell receptor beta chains below all came from one sample that was sequenced in a study of blood T cells in healthy people across ages. A second about 6 to 12 cycle PCR used barcoded and J-beta primers. TCRdb redid the calling of the 5' RACE reads with MiXCR, one entry per CDR3 protein. The sample has under 2,000,000 distinct CDR3 sequences, 40% to 55% seen once. The sequencing sample was made of blood. Source of these receptors: a middle-aged woman in good health.

This clonotype has only a few counts. The chain has TRBV7-2 and TRBJ2-3; D gene uncertain. The germline CDR1 and CDR2 sequences are SGHTA and FQGNSA. Trimming shortened V by 2 bases and J by 1 base, and 7 bases separated the two germline ends. The length of the CDR3 is 14 residues. The CDR3 here is CASSLQKGTDTQYF. Here the CDR3 DNA reads TGTGCCAGCAGCTTACAGAAAGGCACAGATACGCAGTATTTT.

This clonotype turned up a few times. This chain joins TRBV20-1 and TRBJ1-2; D is unresolved. The CDR3 covers 13 residues. The germline CDR1 and CDR2 sequences are DFQATT and SNEGSKA (reference sequence). Deletions cut 3 bases from V and 13 bases from J, with 21 bases between. Here the CDR3 DNA reads TGCAGTGCTAGTCGAGCCTATTCGGATCAAACCACCTTC. Encoded protein: CSASRAYSDQTTF.

The chain employs TRBV20-1 and TRBJ2-7; 9 nucleotides align to TRBD1. The V segment lost 3 bases and the J segment 2 bases; nucleotides outside the gene matches: 8. Germline values: CDR1 DFQATT, CDR2 SNEGSKA (reference sequence). CDR3 length: 15 amino acids. The CDR3 is CSARTGQGLTYEQYF. CDR3 bases: TGCAGTGCTAGGACCGGACAGGGGCTAACCTACGAGCAGTACTTC.

This clonotype has only a few counts. The DNA of the CDR3 is TGCAGCGTGAGACAGGGCAATCAGCCCCAGCATTTT. This encodes CSVRQGNQPQHF. J is TRBJ1-5 and V is TRBV29-1; D is possibly TRBD1 (6 bases). The CDR3 has 12 residues. Germline values: CDR1 SQVTM, CDR2 ANQGSEA. V shed 6 bases and J shed 2 bases, with 8 bases lying between them. Drawing the rest from reference TRBV29-1 and TRBJ1-5, the complete variable domain is SAVISQKPSRDICQRGTSLTIQCQVDSQVTMMFWYRQQPGQSLTLIATANQGSEATYESGFVIDKFPISRPNLTFSTLTVSNMSPEDSSIYLCSVRQGNQPQHFGDGTRLSIL.

CDR3 residues: CASSDYLDTQYF. The CDR3 region has the DNA TGTGCCAGCAGTGACTACCTAGATACGCAGTATTTT. The rearrangement joins TRBV27 to TRBJ2-3, with TRBD2 as a possible D gene (5 bases). Germline lookup yields CDR1 MNHEY and CDR2 SMNVEV (reference sequence). Trimming cost V 5 bases and J 5 bases, with 8 bases left between them. This CDR3 is built from 12 residues.

The rearrangement links TRBV15 to TRBJ2-5, with 14 bases identical to TRBD2. The DNA end is more similar to TRBJ2-7, so the J call may be wrong. The CDR3 runs 20 residues. Germline values: CDR1 LNHNV, CDR2 YYDKDF (reference sequence). The CDR3 nucleotides are TGTGCCACCAGCAGAGATTCCCCAAGGGGACTAGCGGGGGACCCCTACGAGCAGTACTTC. This sequence encodes CATSRDSPRGLAGDPYEQYF.

The chain is built from TRBV27 and TRBJ2-7, with TRBD1 matching over 8 bases. The length of the CDR3 is 17 residues. Germline V lookup: CDR1 MNHEY, CDR2 SMNVEV (reference sequence). V dropped 5 bases and J dropped 6; count of bases not matched to a gene: 18. CDR3 DNA sequence: TGTGCCAGCAGTACCCAACCCCGACAGGGGCGAATCGGCGAGCAGTACTTC. Amino acid sequence: CASSTQPRQGRIGEQYF.

This clonotype has more than one count but fewer than ten. This chain connects TRBV3-1 to TRBJ2-4; TRBD1 agrees at 9 bases. V trimming: 2 bases; J trimming: 13 bases; junction bases outside the gene matches: 6. Germline loops: CDR1 LGHDT, CDR2 YNNKEL (reference sequence). The CDR3 runs to 13 residues. The CDR3 sequence is CASSQRQGGEQYF. CDR3 nucleotide sequence: TGTGCCAGCAGCCAAAGACAGGGGGGTGAGCAGTACTTC.

The chain carries TRBV29-1 and TRBJ1-2, with D uncertain. The germline V gene has CDR1 SQVTM and CDR2 ANQGSEA. V was shortened by 6 bases and J by 4 bases, with 18 bases between the two germline ends. The CDR3 runs 14 residues. The CDR3 sequence is CSVQGGGISYGYTF. CDR3 nucleotides: TGCAGCGTCCAAGGAGGTGGAATAAGCTATGGCTACACCTTC.

This rearrangement joins TRBV24-1 to TRBJ2-5; tentative D call: TRBD2 (6 bases). The CDR3 totals 13 residues. The germline CDR1 and CDR2 sequences are KGHDR and SFDVKD. Deletions cut 4 bases from V and 4 bases from J, with 9 bases between. The CDR3 loop is CATSEAGLETQYF. CDR3 in DNA: TGTGCCACCAGTGAGGCGGGGCTAGAGACCCAGTACTTC.

The chain carries TRBV11-2 and TRBJ2-7; perhaps TRBD1 as D (5 bases). Germline CDR1 and CDR2: SGHAT and FQNNGV. Trimming removed 3 bases at V and 4 bases at J, with 13 bases between. The CDR3 consists of 14 residues. The CDR3 spells CASSFGRGYYEQYF. In nucleotides, the CDR3 is TGTGCCAGCAGCTTCGGAAGGGGCTATTACGAGCAGTACTTC.

The chain combines TRBV24-1 with TRBJ2-1; 10 bases map to TRBD1. Germline-derived CDR1 and CDR2 are KGHDR and SFDVKD. V was clipped by 3 bases and J by 6 bases; unmatched bases: 7. There are 16 residues in the CDR3. The DNA of the CDR3 is TGTGCCACCAGTGATGTCCGGGACAGGGGACCCAATGAGCAGTTCTTC. This encodes CATSDVRDRGPNEQFF.

This clonotype was counted only a few times. V is TRBV9 and J is TRBJ2-1, with a weak D call TRBD2 (6 bases). V lost 4 bases and J 0 bases, leaving 14 bases between the germline ends. The CDR3 runs to 16 residues. CDR1 is SGDLS, CDR2 YYNGEE, per germline. The CDR3 loop is CASSPDAGSSYNEQFF. The DNA for the CDR3 is TGTGCCAGCAGCCCCGATGCGGGGAGCTCCTACAATGAGCAGTTCTTC.

This clonotype was counted only a few times. The V call is TRBV5-1, the J call TRBJ2-7; 9 positions agree with TRBD1. The V and J ends lost 7 bases and 4 bases, in that order; junction bases with no gene match: 9. Germline CDR1 SGHRS, CDR2 YFSETQ. This CDR3 is 14 amino acids long. The CDR3 loop is CASGTGQGRYEQYF. DNA of the CDR3: TGCGCCAGCGGAACTGGACAGGGGCGTTACGAGCAGTACTTC. Full variable domain (missing parts from reference TRBV5-1 and TRBJ2-7): KAGVTQTPRYLIKTRGQQVTLSCSPISGHRSVSWYQQTPGQGLQFLFEYFSETQRNKGNFPGRFSGRQFSNSRSEMNVSTLELGDSALYLCASGTGQGRYEQYFGPGTRLTVT.

CDR3 in amino acids: CSARFHSTDTQYF. DNA of the CDR3: TGCAGTGCTAGATTTCATAGCACAGATACGCAGTATTTT. V gene TRBV20-1 combines with J gene TRBJ2-3; no clear D gene. The CDR3 consists of 13 residues. Trimming shortened V by 2 bases and J by 0 bases, and 6 bases separated the two germline ends. The germline gives CDR1 DFQATT, CDR2 SNEGSKA (reference sequence).

The chain links TRBV7-2 to TRBJ1-2; unclear D gene. The germline V and J ends were trimmed by 5 bases and 0 bases, with 10 bases remaining between them. The CDR3 consists of 14 residues. The germline V gene has CDR1 SGHTA and CDR2 FQGNSA. DNA for the CDR3: TGTGCCAGCAGCCCCCAAGCATCTAACTATGGCTACACCTTC. It specifies CASSPQASNYGYTF.

This clonotype was recorded a few times. This chain uses TRBV7-2 with TRBJ2-5, with D possibly being TRBD1 (5 bases). The V and J ends lost 5 bases and 5 bases respectively, with 15 bases between them. This CDR3 contains 14 residues. CDR1 SGHTA and CDR2 FQGNSA come from the germline V gene. In nucleotides, the CDR3 is TGTGCCAGCAGCAATTCAGGGTGGCGGGAGACCCAGTACTTC. This encodes CASSNSGWRETQYF.

The rearrangement links TRBV11-2 to TRBJ2-3; 11 nucleotides align to TRBD2. From germline, CDR1 is SGHAT and CDR2 FQNNGV. The CDR3 consists of 15 residues. V was pared by 3 bases and J by 4 bases, with 3 bases of the junction left unmatched. CDR3 amino acids: CASSFVAGGPDTQYF. The CDR3, as DNA: TGTGCCAGCAGCTTCGTAGCGGGGGGGCCAGATACGCAGTATTTT.

The chain joins TRBV5-1 to TRBJ2-1; D is ambiguous. Germline CDR1 and CDR2: SGHRS and YFSETQ. The CDR3 sequence is 16 residues long. V was trimmed by 6 bases and J by 0 bases, leaving 16 bases between them. The CDR3 bases are TGCGCCAGCACTTCAATAGGTCCCGGCTCCTACAATGAGCAGTTCTTC. It is translated as CASTSIGPGSYNEQFF. Looking up the rest from reference TRBV5-1 and TRBJ2-1 gives the full variable domain: KAGVTQTPRYLIKTRGQQVTLSCSPISGHRSVSWYQQTPGQGLQFLFEYFSETQRNKGNFPGRFSGRQFSNSRSEMNVSTLELGDSALYLCASTSIGPGSYNEQFFGPGTRLTVL.

In this sample, this clonotype turned up a few times. This sequence joins TRBV2 and TRBJ2-5; tentative D call: TRBD2 (7 bases). Per the germline V gene, CDR1 is SNHLY and CDR2 is FYNNEI. The V end lost 0 bases, the J end lost 6 bases, and 14 bases lay between the germline ends. The CDR3 sequence is 15 residues long. The CDR3 reads CASSEARGGRKTQYF. CDR3 nucleotide sequence: TGTGCCAGCAGTGAAGCTAGGGGGGGGAGAAAGACCCAGTACTTC. Together with reference TRBV2 and TRBJ2-5, the CDR3 gives the full variable domain: EPEVTQTPSHQVTQMGQEVILRCVPISNHLYFYWYRQILGQKVEFLVSFYNNEISEKSEIFDDQFSVERPDGSNFTLKIRSTKLEDSAMYFCASSEARGGRKTQYFGPGTRLLVL.

This clonotype was counted only a few times. The chain carries TRBV6-2 or TRBV6-3 and TRBJ2-7, with D tentatively TRBD2 (7 bases). This CDR3 is 16 amino acids long. The V gene lost 2 bases and the J gene lost 5 bases, with 19 bases spanning the gap. Per the germline V gene, CDR1 is MNHEY and CDR2 is SVGEGT. The CDR3 reads CASSYGGGGPGNEQYF. CDR3 bases: TGTGCCAGCAGTTACGGTGGCGGGGGCCCCGGTAACGAGCAGTACTTC.

This clonotype was seen a handful of times. The chain recombines TRBV6-6 with TRBJ1-2; a possible D gene is TRBD1 (6 bases). The CDR3 has 15 amino acids. In germline, CDR1 is MNHNY, CDR2 SVGAGI (reference sequence). V lost 2 bases and J 0 bases, leaving 10 bases between the germline ends. CDR3 in amino acids: CASSYEDRSNYGYTF. Written as DNA, the CDR3 is TGTGCCAGCAGTTACGAAGACAGGTCTAACTATGGCTACACCTTC.

CDR3 residues: CASSLDGTEYNEQFF. DNA for the CDR3: TGCGCCAGCAGCTTGGACGGGACAGAGTACAATGAGCAGTTCTTC. The chain is built from TRBV5-1 and TRBJ2-1, with 7 bases identical to TRBD1. The trim removed 0 bases at V and 4 bases at J, leaving 4 bases unmatched. CDR3 length equals 15 residues. The V gene's germline CDR1 is SGHRS and CDR2 YFSETQ.

This clonotype came up a few times. The chain couples TRBV6-6 to TRBJ2-3; weak D call: TRBD1 (6 bases). This CDR3 region has 13 residues. Trimming cost V 4 bases and J 4 bases, with 9 bases left between them. The V gene's germline CDR1 is MNHNY and CDR2 SVGAGI (reference sequence). This CDR3 is CASSSGVADTQYF. CDR3 nucleotides: TGTGCCAGCAGTTCAGGGGTCGCAGATACGCAGTATTTT.

The sample holds a few counts of this clonotype. The J gene is TRBJ2-3, the V gene TRBV9; 10 bases line up with TRBD1. There are 18 residues in the CDR3. CDR1 and CDR2 (germline): SGDLS, YYNGEE. Trimming removed 3 bases from V and 0 bases from J; junction bases left unmatched: 10. CDR3 sequence reads: CASSARDRGFTSTDTQYF. For the CDR3, the DNA is TGTGCCAGCAGCGCCCGGGACAGGGGTTTTACTAGCACAGATACGCAGTATTTT.